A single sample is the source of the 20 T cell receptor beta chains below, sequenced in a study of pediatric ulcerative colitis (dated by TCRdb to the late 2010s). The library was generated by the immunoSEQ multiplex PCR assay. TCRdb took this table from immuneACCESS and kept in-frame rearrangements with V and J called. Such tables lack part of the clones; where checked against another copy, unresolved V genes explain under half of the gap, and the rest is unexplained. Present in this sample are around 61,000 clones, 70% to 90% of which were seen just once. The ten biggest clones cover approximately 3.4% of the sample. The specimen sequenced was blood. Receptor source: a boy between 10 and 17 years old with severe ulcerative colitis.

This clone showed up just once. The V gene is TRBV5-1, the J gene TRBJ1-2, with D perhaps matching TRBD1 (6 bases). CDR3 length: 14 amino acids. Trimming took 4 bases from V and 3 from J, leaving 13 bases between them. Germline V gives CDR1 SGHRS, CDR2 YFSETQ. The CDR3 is CASSAWTADYGYTF. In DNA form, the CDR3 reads TGCGCCAGCAGCGCCTGGACAGCCGACTATGGCTACACCTTC.

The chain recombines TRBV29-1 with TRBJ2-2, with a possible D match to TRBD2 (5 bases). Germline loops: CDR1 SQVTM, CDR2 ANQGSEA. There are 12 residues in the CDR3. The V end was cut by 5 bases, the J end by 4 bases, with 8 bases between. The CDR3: CSVLSGTGELFF. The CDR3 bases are TGCAGCGTTCTCAGCGGCACCGGGGAGCTGTTTTTT.

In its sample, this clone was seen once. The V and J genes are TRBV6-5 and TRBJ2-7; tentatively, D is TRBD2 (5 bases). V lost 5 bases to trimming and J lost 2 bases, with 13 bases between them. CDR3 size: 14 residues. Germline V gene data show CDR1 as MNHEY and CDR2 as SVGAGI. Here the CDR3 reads CASSTRADAYEQYF. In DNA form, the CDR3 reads TGTGCCAGCAGTACACGAGCGGACGCCTACGAGCAGTACTTC.

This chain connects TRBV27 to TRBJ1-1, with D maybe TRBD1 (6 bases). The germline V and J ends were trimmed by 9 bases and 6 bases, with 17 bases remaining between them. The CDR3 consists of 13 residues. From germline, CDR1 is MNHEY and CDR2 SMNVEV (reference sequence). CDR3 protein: CARFPTGGSEAFF. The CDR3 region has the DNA TGTGCCAGATTTCCCACGGGGGGCTCTGAAGCTTTCTTT.

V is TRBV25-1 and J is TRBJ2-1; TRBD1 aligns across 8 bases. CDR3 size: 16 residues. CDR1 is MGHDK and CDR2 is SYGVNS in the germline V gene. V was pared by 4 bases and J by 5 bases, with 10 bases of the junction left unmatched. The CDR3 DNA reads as TGTGCCAGCAGTGGACAGCTGGACAGGGTAGACAATGAGCAGTTCTTC. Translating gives CASSGQLDRVDNEQFF.

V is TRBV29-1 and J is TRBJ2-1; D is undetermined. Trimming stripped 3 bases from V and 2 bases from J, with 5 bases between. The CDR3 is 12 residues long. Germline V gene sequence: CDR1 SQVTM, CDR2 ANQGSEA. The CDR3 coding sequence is TGCAGCGTTGATAGCACCTACAATGAGCAGTTCTTC. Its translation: CSVDSTYNEQFF.

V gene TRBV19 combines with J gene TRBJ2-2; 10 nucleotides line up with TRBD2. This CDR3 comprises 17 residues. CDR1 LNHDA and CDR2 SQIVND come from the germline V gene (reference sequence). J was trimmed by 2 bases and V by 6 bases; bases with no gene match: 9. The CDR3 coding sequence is TGTGCCAGTAGAACGACTAGCGGGTCTTTAAACACCGGGGAGCTGTTTTTT. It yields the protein CASRTTSGSLNTGELFF. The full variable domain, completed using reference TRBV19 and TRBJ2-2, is DGGITQSPKYLFRKEGQNVTLSCEQNLNHDAMYWYRQDPGQGLRLIYYSQIVNDFQKGDIAEGYSVSREKKESFPLTVTSAQKNPTAFYLCASRTTSGSLNTGELFFGEGSRLTVL.

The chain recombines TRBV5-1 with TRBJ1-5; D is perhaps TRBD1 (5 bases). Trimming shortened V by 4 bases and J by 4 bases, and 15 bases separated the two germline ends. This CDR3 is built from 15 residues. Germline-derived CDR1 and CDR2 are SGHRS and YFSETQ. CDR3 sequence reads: CASSQAPGGNQPQHF. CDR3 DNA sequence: TGCGCCAGCAGCCAGGCGCCCGGGGGGAATCAGCCCCAGCATTTT.

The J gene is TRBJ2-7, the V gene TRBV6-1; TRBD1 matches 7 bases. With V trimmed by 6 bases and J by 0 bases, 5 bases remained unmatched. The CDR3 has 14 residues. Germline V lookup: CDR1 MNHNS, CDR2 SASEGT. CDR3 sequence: CASRPGQSSYEQYF. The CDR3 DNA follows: TGTGCCAGCAGGCCGGGACAGAGCTCCTACGAGCAGTACTTC.

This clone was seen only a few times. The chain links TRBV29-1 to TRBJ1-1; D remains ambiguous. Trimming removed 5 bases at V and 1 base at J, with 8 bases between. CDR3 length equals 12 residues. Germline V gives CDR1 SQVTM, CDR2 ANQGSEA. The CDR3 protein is CSVLQGNTEAFF. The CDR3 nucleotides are TGCAGCGTTTTGCAAGGGAACACTGAAGCTTTCTTT. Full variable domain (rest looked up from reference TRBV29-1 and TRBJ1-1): SAVISQKPSRDICQRGTSLTIQCQVDSQVTMMFWYRQQPGQSLTLIATANQGSEATYESGFVIDKFPISRPNLTFSTLTVSNMSPEDSSIYLCSVLQGNTEAFFGQGTRLTVV.

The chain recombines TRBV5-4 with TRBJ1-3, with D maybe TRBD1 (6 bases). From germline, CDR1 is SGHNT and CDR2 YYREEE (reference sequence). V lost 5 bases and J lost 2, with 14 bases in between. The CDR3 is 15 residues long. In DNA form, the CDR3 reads TGTGCCAGCAGTAAAGACAGGCAGACTGGAAACACCATATATTTT. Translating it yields CASSKDRQTGNTIYF.

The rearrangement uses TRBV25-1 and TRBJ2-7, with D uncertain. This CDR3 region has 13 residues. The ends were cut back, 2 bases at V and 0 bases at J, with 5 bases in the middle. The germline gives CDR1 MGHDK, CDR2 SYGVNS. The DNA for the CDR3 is TGTGCCAGCAGTGAAAAGGTCTCCTACGAGCAGTACTTC. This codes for CASSEKVSYEQYF.

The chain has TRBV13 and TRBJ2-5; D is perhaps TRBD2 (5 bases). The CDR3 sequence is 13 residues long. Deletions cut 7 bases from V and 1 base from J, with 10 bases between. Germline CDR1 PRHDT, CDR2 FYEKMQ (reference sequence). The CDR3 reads CASTRTPQETQYF. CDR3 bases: TGTGCCAGCACCCGGACTCCCCAAGAGACCCAGTACTTC.

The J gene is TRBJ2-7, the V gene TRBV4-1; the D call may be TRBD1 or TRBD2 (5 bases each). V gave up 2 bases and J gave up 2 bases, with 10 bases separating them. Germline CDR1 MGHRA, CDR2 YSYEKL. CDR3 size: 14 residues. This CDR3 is CASSQWDGTYEQYF. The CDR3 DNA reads TGCGCCAGCAGCCAATGGGACGGAACCTACGAGCAGTACTTC.

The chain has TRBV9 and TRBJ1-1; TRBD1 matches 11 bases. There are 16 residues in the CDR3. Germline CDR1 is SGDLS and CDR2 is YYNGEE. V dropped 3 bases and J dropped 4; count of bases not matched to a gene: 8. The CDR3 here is CASSAGQGVVGTEAFF. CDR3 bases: TGTGCCAGCAGCGCGGGACAGGGGGTGGTGGGCACTGAAGCTTTCTTT.

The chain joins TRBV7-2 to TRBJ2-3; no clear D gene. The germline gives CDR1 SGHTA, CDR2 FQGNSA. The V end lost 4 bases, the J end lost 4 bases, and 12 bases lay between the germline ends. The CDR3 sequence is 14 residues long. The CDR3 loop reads CASSSTPMADTQYF. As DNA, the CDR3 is TGTGCCAGCAGCTCAACCCCCATGGCAGATACGCAGTATTTT.

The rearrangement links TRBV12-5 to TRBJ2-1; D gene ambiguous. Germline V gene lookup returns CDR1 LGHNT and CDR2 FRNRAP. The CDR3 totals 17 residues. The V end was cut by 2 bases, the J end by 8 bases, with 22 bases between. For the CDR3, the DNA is TGTGCTAGTGGTTTGCCCCCCACGCGCCGTCAAGCTCATGAGCAGTTCTTC. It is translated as CASGLPPTRRQAHEQFF.

The CDR3 here is CASSEWGLGETQYF. The CDR3 region has the DNA TGTGCCAGCAGTGAGTGGGGGCTGGGGGAGACCCAGTACTTC. The V call is TRBV2, the J call TRBJ2-5; D is possibly TRBD1 (6 bases). Trimming cost V 3 bases and J 5 bases, with 13 bases left between them. CDR3 length: 14 residues. Germline V gene sequence: CDR1 SNHLY, CDR2 FYNNEI.

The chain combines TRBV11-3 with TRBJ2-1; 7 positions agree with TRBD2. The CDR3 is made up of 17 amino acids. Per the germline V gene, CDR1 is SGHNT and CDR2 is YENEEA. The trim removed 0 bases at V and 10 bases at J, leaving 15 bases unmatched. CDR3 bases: TGTGCCAGCAGCTTAGATCTCGGGGTCGTAGCGGGTGTCGAGCAGTTCTTC. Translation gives CASSLDLGVVAGVEQFF. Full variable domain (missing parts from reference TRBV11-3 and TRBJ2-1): EAGVVQSPRYKIIEKKQPVAFWCNPISGHNTLYWYLQNLGQGPELLIRYENEEAVDDSQLPKDRFSAERLKGVDSTLKIQPAELGDSAVYLCASSLDLGVVAGVEQFFGPGTRLTVL.

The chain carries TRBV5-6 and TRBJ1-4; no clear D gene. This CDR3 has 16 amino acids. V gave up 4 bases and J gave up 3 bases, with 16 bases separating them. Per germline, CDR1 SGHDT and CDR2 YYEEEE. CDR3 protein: CASSSSLVRSNEKLFF. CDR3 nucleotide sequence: TGTGCCAGCAGCAGCTCTTTGGTTCGGTCTAATGAAAAACTGTTTTTT.